These 31 T cell receptor beta chains were all obtained from the same sample, sequenced in a study of blood T cell repertoires in COVID-19. Repertoires were generated with immunoSEQ multiplex PCR, while TCRdb's copy carries only in-frame clones and drops some. The data hold approximately 290,000 clones, with 70% to 85% observed a single time. Sequencing input: peripheral blood. These receptors originate from a human donor with COVID-19, enrolled during active disease. The donor label of this sample is uncertain.

The gene calls are TRBV15 and TRBJ1-3; 9 bases are a match to TRBD1. CDR1 is LNHNV, CDR2 YYDKDF, per germline (reference sequence). Trimming removed 0 bases from V and 3 bases from J; junction bases left unmatched: 6. The CDR3 runs to 17 residues. In nucleotides, the CDR3 is TGTGCCACCAGCAGAGATTTGGGACAGGGTTATGGAAACACCATATATTTT. Translating gives CATSRDLGQGYGNTIYF.

As DNA, the CDR3 is TGTGCCAGCAGCTCGCCGGGACAGGGGCCCCGTGGAGATGAAAAACTGTTTTTT. This translates into CASSSPGQGPRGDEKLFF. The chain recombines TRBV11-3 with TRBJ1-4; 10 nucleotides agree with TRBD1. J was trimmed by 6 bases and V by 4 bases; bases with no gene match: 14. The CDR3 extends over 18 amino acids. The V gene's germline CDR1 is SGHNT and CDR2 YENEEA.

This chain joins TRBV5-6 and TRBJ1-1, with D possibly being TRBD1 (6 bases). CDR1 and CDR2 (germline): SGHDT, YYEEEE. This CDR3 is 17 amino acids long. Trimming stripped 0 bases from V and 0 bases from J, with 15 bases between. In nucleotides, the CDR3 is TGTGCCAGCAGCTTGGCCCTACAGGGACCCATGAACACTGAAGCTTTCTTT. Translated, it gives CASSLALQGPMNTEAFF.

The J gene is TRBJ1-2, the V gene TRBV19; D is unresolved. The CDR3 consists of 14 residues. Per germline, CDR1 LNHDA and CDR2 SQIVND (reference sequence). Trimming cost V 8 bases and J 2 bases, with 15 bases left between them. The CDR3 here is CASGTTTENYGYTF. As DNA, the CDR3 is TGTGCCAGTGGAACGACGACGGAGAACTATGGCTACACCTTC.

DNA of the CDR3: TGCGCCAGCAGCCTTAGCGGGACGGGAGGCACCGGGGAGCTGTTTTTT. This encodes CASSLSGTGGTGELFF. The V and J genes are TRBV4-1 and TRBJ2-2, with TRBD2 matching 8 bases. The germline CDR1 and CDR2 sequences are MGHRA and YSYEKL. This CDR3 has 16 amino acids. With 4 bases clipped from V and 4 bases from J, the junction kept 8 bases outside the gene matches.

This chain joins TRBV7-9 and TRBJ1-6, with D possibly being TRBD1 (6 bases). The V end was cut by 1 base, the J end by 5 bases, with 9 bases between. There are 15 residues in the CDR3. The germline CDR1 and CDR2 sequences are SEHNR and FQNEAQ (reference sequence). This chain's CDR3 is CASSLGGRNNSPLHF. CDR3 sequence (DNA): TGTGCCAGCAGCTTAGGGGGGCGGAATAATTCACCCCTCCACTTT.

Concerning this clone itself: This same CDR3 is encoded by further DNA sequences in the sample. V gene TRBV12-3 or TRBV12-4 combines with J gene TRBJ1-1; D is uncertain. CDR3 length: 13 amino acids. V was cut by 3 bases and J by 3 bases, with 8 bases left in between. CDR3 sequence: CASSFTGDTEAFF. The DNA of the CDR3 is TGTGCCAGCAGTTTCACCGGGGACACTGAAGCTTTCTTT.

This clone appeared a few times. The CDR3 here is CASSIGTSYGYTF. Written as DNA, the CDR3 is TGTGCCAGCAGCATCGGGACAAGTTATGGCTACACCTTC. V is TRBV5-4 and J is TRBJ1-2, with D perhaps matching TRBD1 (6 bases). The CDR3 totals 13 residues. Germline V gene sequence: CDR1 SGHNT, CDR2 YYREEE (reference sequence). The germline V and J ends were trimmed by 4 bases and 5 bases, with 12 bases remaining between them. The variable domain in full, with the rest retrieved from reference TRBV5-4 and TRBJ1-2, is ETGVTQSPTHLIKTRGQQVTLRCSSQSGHNTVSWYQQALGQGPQFIFQYYREEENGRGNFPPRFSGLQFPNYSSELNVNALELDDSALYLCASSIGTSYGYTFGSGTRLTVV.

The V and J genes are TRBV7-2 and TRBJ2-3; 8 nucleotides align to TRBD2. The trim removed 1 base at V and 1 base at J, leaving 10 bases unmatched. The CDR3 spans 18 residues. Germline lookup yields CDR1 SGHTA and CDR2 FQGNSA. The CDR3 DNA is TGTGCCAGCAGCTTAGAATTGGGGCGGGAGGTCCGCACAGATACGCAGTATTTT. It translates to CASSLELGREVRTDTQYF. The variable domain in full, completed from reference TRBV7-2 and TRBJ2-3, reads GAGVSQSPSNKVTEKGKDVELRCDPISGHTALYWYRQSLGQGLEFLIYFQGNSAPDKSGLPSDRFSAERTGGSVSTLTIQRTQQEDSAVYLCASSLELGREVRTDTQYFGPGTRLTVL.

The chain employs TRBV28 and TRBJ2-7, with D perhaps matching TRBD2 (5 bases). Germline V gene sequence: CDR1 MDHEN, CDR2 SYDVKM. The CDR3 spans 16 residues. With 3 bases removed from V and 0 bases from J, the gap between germline ends came to 15 bases. In DNA form, the CDR3 reads TGTGCCAGCAGTTTCTCTCCTGAGCGGTTCTCCTACGAGCAGTACTTC. This gives the protein CASSFSPERFSYEQYF.

The chain has TRBV6-6 and TRBJ2-3, with TRBD1 as a possible D gene (5 bases). There are 12 residues in the CDR3. CDR1 and CDR2 (germline): MNHNY, SVGAGI (reference sequence). Trimming pared 4 bases from V and 5 bases from J, leaving 7 bases between. The CDR3 here is CASSSRGDTQYF. Written as DNA, the CDR3 is TGTGCCAGCAGTTCAAGGGGAGATACGCAGTATTTT.

This sequence joins TRBV20-1 and TRBJ1-1; D unclear. V was pared by 3 bases and J by 5 bases, with 4 bases between. The CDR3 has 10 residues. CDR1 DFQATT and CDR2 SNEGSKA come from the germline V gene (reference sequence). The CDR3 sequence is CSARRTEAFF. CDR3 DNA sequence: TGCAGTGCTAGGAGAACTGAAGCTTTCTTT.

This clone was detected only a few times. The chain is built from TRBV5-4 and TRBJ2-7; TRBD1 matches 10 bases. This CDR3 spans 16 amino acids. Germline CDR1 reads SGHNT; CDR2 reads YYREEE (reference sequence). V shed 4 bases, J shed 3 bases, and the junction held 10 bases outside the gene matches. The CDR3 sequence is CASSRGQGLLIYEQYF. CDR3 DNA sequence: TGTGCCAGCAGCCGGGGACAGGGGCTCCTCATCTACGAGCAGTACTTC.

The chain carries TRBV2 and TRBJ1-1; D may be TRBD1 (6 bases). Trimming removed 3 bases from V and 4 bases from J, with 12 bases in between. Germline V gives CDR1 SNHLY, CDR2 FYNNEI. The CDR3 has 14 amino acids. The CDR3 sequence is CASSDVGGGTEAFF. The CDR3 coding sequence is TGTGCCAGCAGTGATGTAGGGGGGGGCACTGAAGCTTTCTTT.

This chain joins TRBV6-6 and TRBJ1-1; D is perhaps TRBD1 (5 bases). The germline CDR1 and CDR2 sequences are MNHNY and SVGAGI (reference sequence). This CDR3 has 13 residues. Trimming left V 6 bases short and J 6 bases short, with 14 bases between. The CDR3 DNA is TGTGCCAGCAGCACGCGGGGACTCGCTGAAGCTTTCTTT. It encodes CASSTRGLAEAFF.

The chain employs TRBV28 and TRBJ1-2, with D uncertain. Germline V gene lookup returns CDR1 MDHEN and CDR2 SYDVKM. Trimming shortened V by 2 bases and J by 7 bases, and 14 bases separated the two germline ends. This CDR3 spans 14 amino acids. CDR3 in amino acids: CASSLGGNPGGYTF. As DNA, the CDR3 is TGTGCCAGCAGTTTAGGAGGGAACCCTGGTGGCTACACCTTC.

V and J are TRBV5-1 and TRBJ2-1; weak D call: TRBD1 (6 bases). V lost 4 bases to trimming and J lost 0 bases, with 14 bases between them. CDR3 length: 16 amino acids. Germline lookup yields CDR1 SGHRS and CDR2 YFSETQ. The CDR3: CASSPVGADSYNEQFF. As DNA, the CDR3 is TGCGCCAGCAGCCCCGTGGGGGCGGACTCCTACAATGAGCAGTTCTTC.

This clone appeared many times. This chain connects TRBV19 to TRBJ1-1; the match to TRBD1 covers 8 bases. This CDR3 comprises 15 residues. The junction had 10 bases not matched to a gene; V was cut back by 5 bases and J by 5 bases. Germline V CDR1 and CDR2: LNHDA, SQIVND (reference sequence). CDR3 sequence (DNA): TGTGCCAGTAGTCCCCTGACAGGGGCCAAAACTGAAGCTTTCTTT. Protein product: CASSPLTGAKTEAFF.

The V gene is TRBV5-8, the J gene TRBJ1-5; 8 bases line up with TRBD1. The germline CDR1 and CDR2 sequences are SGHTS and YDEGEE. After removal of 3 bases from V and 0 bases from J, the junction contained 14 bases not matched to a gene. CDR3 length: 19 amino acids. The CDR3 reads CASSSWGSTGDYSNQPQHF. Written as DNA, the CDR3 is TGTGCCAGCAGCTCTTGGGGATCGACAGGGGACTATAGCAATCAGCCCCAGCATTTT.

Comment on this clone: Germline and junction disagree at one end, which may indicate a read error. The gene calls are TRBV10-2 and TRBJ2-7, with 10 bases that match TRBD1. This CDR3 is built from 13 residues. CDR1 WSHSY and CDR2 SAAADI come from the germline V gene. The CDR3 here is CASSLGQGSLLAF. The CDR3 DNA reads TGCGCCAGCAGCTTGGGACAGGGGAGTCTTCTGGCTTTC.

The V gene is TRBV5-8, the J gene TRBJ2-1, with D possibly matching TRBD2 (6 bases). The ends were cut back, 8 bases at V and 2 bases at J, with 11 bases in the middle. Germline CDR1 reads SGHTS; CDR2 reads YDEGEE. The CDR3 is 13 residues long. CDR3 in DNA: TGTGCCAGTCAGGAGGGCCCCTACAATGAGCAGTTCTTC. Protein product: CASQEGPYNEQFF.

This chain connects TRBV7-2 to TRBJ2-1; D is undetermined. The V end lost 1 base, the J end lost 0 bases, and 7 bases lay between the germline ends. Germline lookup yields CDR1 SGHTA and CDR2 FQGNSA. The CDR3 is 15 residues long. The CDR3 region has the DNA TGTGCCAGCAGCTTAGTTCGCAGCTCCTACAATGAGCAGTTCTTC. Protein: CASSLVRSSYNEQFF. The full variable domain, completed using reference TRBV7-2 and TRBJ2-1, is GAGVSQSPSNKVTEKGKDVELRCDPISGHTALYWYRQSLGQGLEFLIYFQGNSAPDKSGLPSDRFSAERTGGSVSTLTIQRTQQEDSAVYLCASSLVRSSYNEQFFGPGTRLTVL.

This chain connects TRBV18 to TRBJ2-7, with no clear D. Trimming pared 0 bases from V and 3 bases from J, leaving 6 bases between. The V gene's germline CDR1 is KGHSH and CDR2 LQKENI. The CDR3 is 13 amino acids. This CDR3 reads CASSPPSLYEQYF. The CDR3 DNA is TGTGCCAGCTCACCACCGAGCCTCTACGAGCAGTACTTC.

This sequence joins TRBV29-1 and TRBJ1-1; 9 bases are a match to TRBD1. The J segment lost 3 bases and the V segment lost 5 bases, leaving 7 bases of the junction unmatched. Germline lookup yields CDR1 SQVTM and CDR2 ANQGSEA. The CDR3 covers 14 residues. CDR3 protein: CSVMIQGAYTEAFF. CDR3 coding DNA: TGCAGCGTTATGATACAGGGGGCGTACACTGAAGCTTTCTTT.

There are a few counts of this clone. The chain links TRBV28 to TRBJ1-1; 9 bases line up with TRBD1. The V segment lost 2 bases and the J segment 5 bases; nucleotides outside the gene matches: 6. The CDR3 contains 15 residues. CDR1 MDHEN and CDR2 SYDVKM come from the germline V gene. The CDR3 loop is CASSLTGGARTEAFF. The CDR3 coding sequence is TGTGCCAGCAGTTTAACAGGGGGCGCCAGGACTGAAGCTTTCTTT.

This chain links TRBV7-2 with TRBJ1-3, with D unclear. The germline gives CDR1 SGHTA, CDR2 FQGNSA. V lost 5 bases, J lost 4 bases, and 15 bases lay in between. The CDR3 runs to 15 residues. CDR3 loop: CASSDHAGLGNTIYF. The CDR3 region has the DNA TGTGCCAGCAGCGACCACGCCGGACTGGGAAACACCATATATTTT.

The V call is TRBV5-6, the J call TRBJ2-1, with D uncertain. V was cut by 4 bases and J by 7 bases, with 6 bases left in between. The length of the CDR3 is 11 residues. CDR1 is SGHDT and CDR2 is YYEEEE in the germline V gene. The CDR3 DNA reads TGTGCCAGCAGCACCGGGAATGAGCAGTTCTTC. Its translation is CASSTGNEQFF.

V gene TRBV5-8 combines with J gene TRBJ2-1; 8 nucleotides match TRBD2. This CDR3 comprises 14 residues. Unmatched junction bases numbered 12, after V lost 7 bases and J lost 9 bases. The V gene's germline CDR1 is SGHTS and CDR2 YDEGEE. CDR3 sequence reads: CASRAAGDYGEQFF. As DNA, the CDR3 is TGTGCCAGCCGCGCAGCGGGAGATTACGGTGAGCAGTTCTTC.

The rearrangement uses TRBV15 and TRBJ1-4, with D tentatively TRBD1 (5 bases). CDR1 LNHNV and CDR2 YYDKDF come from the germline V gene (reference sequence). The CDR3 covers 16 residues. Trimming pared 3 bases from V and 7 bases from J, leaving 18 bases between. The CDR3 nucleotides are TGTGCCACCAGCAGTCTTGAGGGGAGGGCGGGTGAAAAACTGTTTTTT. Translating it yields CATSSLEGRAGEKLFF.

The CDR3 loop is CASSPPNGYEQYF. DNA for the CDR3: TGTGCCAGCTCACCTCCCAACGGCTACGAGCAGTACTTC. The chain links TRBV18 to TRBJ2-7; D not resolved. Trimming took 3 bases from V and 3 from J, leaving 9 bases between them. The CDR3 sequence is 13 residues long. Germline values: CDR1 KGHSH, CDR2 LQKENI. The full variable domain, its missing parts supplied by reference TRBV18 and TRBJ2-7, is NAGVMQNPRHLVRRRGQEARLRCSPMKGHSHVYWYRQLPEEGLKFMVYLQKENIIDESGMPKERFSAEFPKEGPSILRIQQVVRGDSAAYFCASSPPNGYEQYFGPGTRLTVT.

The chain is built from TRBV28 and TRBJ2-5, with TRBD1 matching over 8 bases. Germline assignment: CDR1 MDHEN and CDR2 SYDVKM. This CDR3 contains 14 residues. The V and J ends lost 6 bases and 3 bases, in that order; junction bases with no gene match: 6. The chain's CDR3 is CASSRDRPEETQYF. The DNA of the CDR3 is TGTGCCAGCAGCCGGGACAGGCCGGAAGAGACCCAGTACTTC.